The 20 T cell receptor beta chains presented below share a single source sample, sequenced in a study of T cell responses to AZD1222 COVID-19 vaccine. The protocol was immunoSEQ multiplex PCR, while the TCRdb copy is restricted to in-frame clones and leaves out a portion. The sample lists around 120,000 clones, roughly nine tenths occurring once. The sample here was peripheral blood, taken 28 days after the second AZD1222 dose. The receptors derive from an adult who received the AZD1222 COVID-19 vaccine.

The rearrangement joins TRBV6-5 to TRBJ2-3; 11 bases align to TRBD2. Germline V gene data show CDR1 as MNHEY and CDR2 as SVGAGI. With 6 bases clipped from V and 5 bases from J, the junction kept 4 bases outside the gene matches. The CDR3 consists of 14 residues. CDR3: CASRTSGIVDTQYF. CDR3 sequence (DNA): TGTGCCAGCAGGACTAGCGGGATAGTAGATACGCAGTATTTT.

The chain couples TRBV19 to TRBJ2-1; the D is unclear. Germline V gene data show CDR1 as LNHDA and CDR2 as SQIVND (reference sequence). The CDR3 sequence is 12 residues long. Trimming stripped 3 bases from V and 8 bases from J, with 8 bases between. For the CDR3, the DNA is TGTGCCAGTAGTATTAATAAGGATGAGCAGTTCTTC. Its translation: CASSINKDEQFF.

This chain joins TRBV3-1 (or the pseudogene TRBV3-2) and TRBJ2-5, with 10 nucleotides matching TRBD1. Germline V CDR1 and CDR2: LGHDT, YNNKEL (reference sequence). The CDR3 has 16 amino acids. The V segment lost 4 bases and the J segment 4 bases; nucleotides outside the gene matches: 9. The CDR3 here is CASSRRQGARGETQYF. The CDR3 bases are TGTGCCAGCAGCCGTAGACAGGGGGCGCGTGGAGAGACCCAGTACTTC.

This clone was counted once. V gene TRBV28 combines with J gene TRBJ2-2; D gene uncertain. V was trimmed by 1 base and J by 5 bases, leaving 5 bases between them. This CDR3 spans 13 amino acids. Per germline, CDR1 MDHEN and CDR2 SYDVKM. The CDR3 DNA sequence: TGTGCCAGCAGTTTATCAAGTACCGGGGAGCTGTTTTTT. Protein sequence: CASSLSSTGELFF.

This rearrangement joins TRBV6-1 to TRBJ2-5, with 7 bases matching TRBD2. The germline CDR1 and CDR2 sequences are MNHNS and SASEGT. The CDR3 is 15 amino acids. V was pared by 0 bases and J by 5 bases, with 6 bases of the junction left unmatched. CDR3 protein: CASSEATGGLETQYF. As DNA, the CDR3 is TGTGCCAGCAGTGAAGCGACCGGGGGGTTGGAGACCCAGTACTTC.

The CDR3 loop is CAISESGADTQYF. CDR3 bases: TGTGCCATCAGTGAGTCGGGGGCAGATACGCAGTATTTT. The V gene is TRBV10-3, the J gene TRBJ2-3; D could derive from TRBD1 or TRBD2 (5 bases each). This CDR3 has 13 residues. Germline V lookup: CDR1 ENHRY, CDR2 SYGVKD. Trimming left V 0 bases short and J 4 bases short, with 5 bases between.

CDR3 in amino acids: CASSQDGLYGYTF. The CDR3 DNA sequence: TGTGCCAGCAGCCAAGATGGGCTTTATGGCTACACCTTC. The chain employs TRBV3-1 (or the pseudogene TRBV3-2) and TRBJ1-2; no firm D call. The length of the CDR3 is 13 residues. Germline V gene data show CDR1 as LGHDT and CDR2 as YNNKEL (reference sequence). Trimming stripped 0 bases from V and 5 bases from J, with 7 bases between.

This sequence joins TRBV5-8 and TRBJ2-2; TRBD2 aligns across 13 bases. Germline loops: CDR1 SGHTS, CDR2 YDEGEE. This CDR3 comprises 17 residues. With 7 bases clipped from V and 1 base from J, the junction kept 7 bases outside the gene matches. The CDR3 region has the DNA TGTGCCAGCGCCTCGGGACTAGCGGGATTGAACACCGGGGAGCTGTTTTTT. Its translation: CASASGLAGLNTGELFF. The full variable domain, completed using reference TRBV5-8 and TRBJ2-2, is EAGVTQSPTHLIKTRGQQATLRCSPISGHTSVYWYQQALGLGLQFLLWYDEGEERNRGNFPPRFSGRQFPNYSSELNVNALELEDSALYLCASASGLAGLNTGELFFGEGSRLTVL.

The rearrangement joins TRBV6-5 to TRBJ1-5; the D is unclear. The CDR3 loop spans 15 amino acids. Germline values: CDR1 MNHEY, CDR2 SVGAGI. Trimming cost V 2 bases and J 5 bases, with 13 bases left between them. CDR3: CASSYGRERHQPQHF. The CDR3 coding sequence is TGTGCCAGCAGTTACGGGAGGGAAAGGCATCAGCCCCAGCATTTT.

The V call is TRBV6-1, the J call TRBJ2-7; D may correspond to TRBD1 or TRBD2 (6 bases each). The CDR3 runs 14 residues. In germline, CDR1 is MNHNS, CDR2 SASEGT. V was clipped by 3 bases and J by 5 bases, with 14 bases between them. CDR3 nucleotides: TGTGCCAGCAGTGATGATTGGGGGGCCCACGAGCAGTACTTC. It specifies CASSDDWGAHEQYF.

The chain links TRBV3-1 (or the pseudogene TRBV3-2) to TRBJ1-1; D is undetermined. CDR3 length equals 14 residues. CDR1 and CDR2 (germline): LGHDT, YNNKEL (reference sequence). V was clipped by 0 bases and J by 3 bases, with 8 bases between them. The CDR3 reads CASSQEWWDTEAFF. In DNA, the CDR3 is TGTGCCAGCAGCCAAGAATGGTGGGACACTGAAGCTTTCTTT.

This sequence joins TRBV27 and TRBJ2-1; 16 bases are a match to TRBD2. CDR3 length equals 15 residues. The trim removed 4 bases at V and 12 bases at J, leaving 6 bases unmatched. Germline V gene lookup returns CDR1 MNHEY and CDR2 SMNVEV (reference sequence). The CDR3 loop reads CASSSGLAGGYGQFF. CDR3 DNA: TGTGCCAGCAGTTCGGGACTAGCGGGAGGGTATGGGCAGTTCTTC.

The DNA for the CDR3 is TGCGCCAGCAGCCGGCTGGGACAGGGCATAACTAACTATGGCTACACCTTC. Translation: CASSRLGQGITNYGYTF. The chain joins TRBV4-1 to TRBJ1-2; 9 bases line up with TRBD1. The germline CDR1 and CDR2 sequences are MGHRA and YSYEKL. This CDR3 has 17 residues. With 4 bases clipped from V and 0 bases from J, the junction kept 9 bases outside the gene matches.

The rearrangement joins TRBV2 to TRBJ2-2; 12 bases align to TRBD1. With V trimmed by 6 bases and J by 10 bases, 3 bases remained unmatched. Germline V gene lookup returns CDR1 SNHLY and CDR2 FYNNEI. The CDR3 has 13 residues. CDR3 loop: CASRGTGGEELFF. The CDR3, as DNA: TGTGCCAGCAGGGGGACAGGGGGCGAGGAGCTGTTTTTT.

This chain uses TRBV3-1 (or the pseudogene TRBV3-2) with TRBJ1-1; D is unclear. Germline CDR1 is LGHDT and CDR2 is YNNKEL (reference sequence). The CDR3 loop spans 13 amino acids. Trimming shortened V by 0 bases and J by 7 bases, and 9 bases separated the two germline ends. CDR3 amino acids: CASSQDTGGEAFF. The CDR3 bases are TGTGCCAGCAGCCAAGATACGGGTGGTGAAGCTTTCTTT.

The rearrangement links TRBV19 to TRBJ1-1; 7 bases are shared with TRBD1. After removal of 4 bases from V and 4 bases from J, the junction contained 6 bases not matched to a gene. The CDR3 spans 14 residues. Germline values: CDR1 LNHDA, CDR2 SQIVND (reference sequence). The CDR3 region is CASSTDREGTEAFF. Written as DNA, the CDR3 is TGTGCCAGTAGTACAGACAGGGAGGGCACTGAAGCTTTCTTT.

The rearrangement uses TRBV29-1 and TRBJ1-2, with D unresolved. The germline gives CDR1 SQVTM, CDR2 ANQGSEA. The CDR3 covers 13 residues. Trimming took 3 bases from V and 1 from J, leaving 9 bases between them. CDR3 coding DNA: TGCAGCGTTGATAAGCGACTTAACTATGGCTACACCTTC. This codes for CSVDKRLNYGYTF.

The V gene is TRBV28, the J gene TRBJ1-2, with 7 bases aligning to TRBD1. V lost 5 bases, J lost 8 bases, and 11 bases stayed unmatched. Germline CDR1 reads MDHEN; CDR2 reads SYDVKM. CDR3 size: 14 residues. CDR3 DNA: TGTGCCAGCAGTATACCTGACAGGGTGGGCGGCTACACCTTC. It codes for CASSIPDRVGGYTF.

The J gene is TRBJ2-3, the V gene TRBV3-1 (or the pseudogene TRBV3-2); a weak D match, TRBD2 (5 bases). Germline values: CDR1 LGHDT, CDR2 YNNKEL (reference sequence). The CDR3 totals 18 residues. Trimming pared 5 bases from V and 1 base from J, leaving 22 bases between. DNA for the CDR3: TGTGCCAGCAGCGCCAACCTAGCCGGTGGCTTTGGCACAGATACGCAGTATTTT. Translation: CASSANLAGGFGTDTQYF.

The rearrangement joins TRBV18 to TRBJ1-2; maybe TRBD1 (6 bases). The CDR3 contains 16 residues. With 0 bases removed from V and 5 bases from J, the gap between germline ends came to 16 bases. Germline V gives CDR1 KGHSH, CDR2 LQKENI. This CDR3 reads CASSPPLLRGKYGYTF. The DNA of the CDR3 is TGTGCCAGCTCACCACCTCTGCTTAGGGGGAAATATGGCTACACCTTC.